The sequence of this TCR beta chain was determined in a study of T cell changes during pregnancy in multiple sclerosis (dated by TCRdb to 2018 to 2020). About the full investigation: The study looked at changes in the T cell repertoire across pregnancy in women with multiple sclerosis.

This clone showed up just once. Its antigen is not yet known. No much larger clone is present one base from it, and per-base qualities are unavailable. Ends trimmed: V by 4 bases, J by 6 bases; bases unmatched to a gene: 12. Taken from the germline V gene (reference sequence), the CDR1 and CDR2 loops are SGHNT and YYREEE. The CDR3 covers 18 residues, taking in both the cysteine and the phenylalanine. Only the CDR3 portion is preserved as DNA: 54 bases, with reading frame beginning at the first base. Library preparation used the immunoSEQ multiplex PCR assay. TCRdb's version of the immuneACCESS table is confined to in-frame rearrangements and falls short of the full clone set. An unresolved V gene accounts for under half of the shortfall where checked; the remainder is of unknown origin. The sample yields some 97,000 clones; 90% to 95% were counted once. Around 0.96% of the sample is in the top ten clones.

The source of this sequence is a female donor with multiple sclerosis, enrolled in a pregnancy study. The rearrangement combines TRBV5-4 with TRBJ2-4, with 14 bases matching TRBD2. This specimen consisted of peripheral blood, obtained before pregnancy. The CDR3 region reads CASSPAGTSGSQANIQYF. The DNA sequence follows: TGTGCCAGCAGCCCGGCGGGGACTAGCGGGAGTCAGGCAAACATTCAGTACTTC.